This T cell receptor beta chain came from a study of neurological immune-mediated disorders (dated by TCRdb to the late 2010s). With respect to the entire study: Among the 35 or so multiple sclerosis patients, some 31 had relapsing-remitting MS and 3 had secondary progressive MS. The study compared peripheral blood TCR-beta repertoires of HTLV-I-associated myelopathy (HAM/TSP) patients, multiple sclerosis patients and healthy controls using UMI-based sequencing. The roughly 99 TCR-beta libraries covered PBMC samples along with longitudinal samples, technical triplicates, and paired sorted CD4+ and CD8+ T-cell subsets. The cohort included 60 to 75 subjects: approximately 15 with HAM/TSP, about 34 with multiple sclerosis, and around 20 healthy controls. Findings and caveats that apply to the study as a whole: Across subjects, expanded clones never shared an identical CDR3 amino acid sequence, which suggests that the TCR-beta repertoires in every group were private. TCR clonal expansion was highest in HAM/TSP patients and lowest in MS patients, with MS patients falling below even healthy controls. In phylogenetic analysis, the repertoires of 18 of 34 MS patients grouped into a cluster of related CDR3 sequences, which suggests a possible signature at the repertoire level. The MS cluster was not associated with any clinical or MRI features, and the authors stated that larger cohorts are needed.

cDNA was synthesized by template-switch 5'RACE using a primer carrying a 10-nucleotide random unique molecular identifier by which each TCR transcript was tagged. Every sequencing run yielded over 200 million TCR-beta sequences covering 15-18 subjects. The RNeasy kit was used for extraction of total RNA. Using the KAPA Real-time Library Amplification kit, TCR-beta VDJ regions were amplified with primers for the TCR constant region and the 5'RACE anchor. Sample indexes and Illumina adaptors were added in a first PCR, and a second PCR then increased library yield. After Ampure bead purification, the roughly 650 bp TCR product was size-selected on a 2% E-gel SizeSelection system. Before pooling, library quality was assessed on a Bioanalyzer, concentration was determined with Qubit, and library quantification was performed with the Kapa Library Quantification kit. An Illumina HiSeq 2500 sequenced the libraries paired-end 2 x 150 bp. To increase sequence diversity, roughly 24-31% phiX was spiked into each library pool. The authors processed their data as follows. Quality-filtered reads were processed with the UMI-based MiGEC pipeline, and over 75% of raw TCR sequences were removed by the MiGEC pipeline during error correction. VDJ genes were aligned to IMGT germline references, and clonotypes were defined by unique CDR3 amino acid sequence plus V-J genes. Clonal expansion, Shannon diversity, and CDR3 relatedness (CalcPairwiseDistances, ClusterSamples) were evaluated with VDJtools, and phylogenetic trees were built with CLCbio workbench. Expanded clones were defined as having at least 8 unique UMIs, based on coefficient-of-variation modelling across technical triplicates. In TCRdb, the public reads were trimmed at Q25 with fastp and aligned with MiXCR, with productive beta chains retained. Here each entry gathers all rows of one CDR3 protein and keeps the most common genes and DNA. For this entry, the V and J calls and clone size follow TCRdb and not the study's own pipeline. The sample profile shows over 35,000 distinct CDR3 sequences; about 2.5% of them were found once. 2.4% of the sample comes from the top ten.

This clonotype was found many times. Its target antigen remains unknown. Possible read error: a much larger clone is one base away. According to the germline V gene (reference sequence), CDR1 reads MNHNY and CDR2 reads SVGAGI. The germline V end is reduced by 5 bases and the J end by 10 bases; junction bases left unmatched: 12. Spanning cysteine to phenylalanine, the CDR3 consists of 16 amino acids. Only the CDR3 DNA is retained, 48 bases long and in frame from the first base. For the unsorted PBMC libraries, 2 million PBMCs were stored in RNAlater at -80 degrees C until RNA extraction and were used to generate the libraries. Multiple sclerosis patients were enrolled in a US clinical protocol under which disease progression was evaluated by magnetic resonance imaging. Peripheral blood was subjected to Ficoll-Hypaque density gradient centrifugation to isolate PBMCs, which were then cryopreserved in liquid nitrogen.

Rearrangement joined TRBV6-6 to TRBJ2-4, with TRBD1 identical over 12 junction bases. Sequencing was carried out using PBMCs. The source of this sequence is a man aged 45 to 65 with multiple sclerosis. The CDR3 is CASSRGGQGAIKIQYF. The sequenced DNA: TGTGCCAGCAGTCGGGGGGGACAGGGGGCGATAAAAATTCAGTACTTC.